Listed here are 26 T cell receptor beta chains from one sample, sequenced in a study of blood T cell repertoires in COVID-19. The repertoire was sequenced with immunoSEQ multiplex PCR; TCRdb's copy has only in-frame clones and lacks some. The sample lists around 500,000 clones; approximately 91% were seen once. The sequencing input was PBMCs or T cells enriched from blood (not recorded which). These receptors all come from a woman aged 55-75 years who had recovered from COVID-19.

The J gene is TRBJ1-5, the V gene TRBV19, with TRBD1 as a possible D gene (6 bases). V was shortened by 6 bases and J by 2 bases, with 11 bases between the two germline ends. This CDR3 region has 14 residues. Germline V gives CDR1 LNHDA, CDR2 SQIVND (reference sequence). The CDR3 spells CASRGEGGNQPQHF. CDR3 bases: TGTGCCAGTAGAGGTGAGGGGGGCAATCAGCCCCAGCATTTT.

The chain is built from TRBV10-2 and TRBJ2-7; D possibly corresponds to TRBD1 (5 bases). Germline CDR1 is WSHSY and CDR2 is SAAADI. CDR3 length: 12 amino acids. Trimming removed 10 bases from V and 4 bases from J, with 14 bases in between. The CDR3 nucleotides read TGCGCCACCCTCCCCTCAGGGTACGAGCAGTACTTC. Translation gives CATLPSGYEQYF.

This sequence joins TRBV29-1 and TRBJ1-1; TRBD1 aligns across 9 bases. The trim removed 2 bases at V and 5 bases at J, leaving 6 bases unmatched. Germline loops: CDR1 SQVTM, CDR2 ANQGSEA. The CDR3 runs 14 residues. The CDR3 region has the DNA TGCAGCGTTGAAAAGGGACAGGGAGGGACTGAAGCTTTCTTT. Translating it yields CSVEKGQGGTEAFF.

The chain employs TRBV2 and TRBJ2-3; 12 bases match TRBD2. CDR1 SNHLY and CDR2 FYNNEI come from the germline V gene. The junction had 1 base not matched to a gene; V was cut back by 4 bases and J by 5 bases. The CDR3 is made up of 14 amino acids. Here the CDR3 reads CASSGLAGVDTQYF. The DNA for the CDR3 is TGTGCCAGCAGTGGACTAGCGGGGGTAGATACGCAGTATTTT.

The chain is built from TRBV2 and TRBJ2-7; 8 bases match TRBD1. The CDR3 length is 12 residues. CDR1 is SNHLY and CDR2 is FYNNEI in the germline V gene. The V and J ends lost 3 bases and 7 bases, in that order; junction bases with no gene match: 2. The CDR3 sequence: CASSDRGREQYF. The DNA of the CDR3 is TGTGCCAGCAGTGACAGGGGGCGGGAGCAGTACTTC.

In this sample, this clone turned up a few times. The chain couples TRBV6-5 to TRBJ1-2, with D possibly matching TRBD1 (6 bases). Germline CDR1 is MNHEY and CDR2 is SVGAGI. Deletions cut 5 bases from V and 4 bases from J, with 11 bases between. This CDR3 is built from 13 residues. Here the CDR3 DNA reads TGTGCCAGCAGTCCAGGGGATCGCTATGGCTACACCTTC. It codes for CASSPGDRYGYTF.

The chain recombines TRBV5-1 with TRBJ2-7; the match to TRBD1 covers 7 bases. Germline V gene lookup returns CDR1 SGHRS and CDR2 YFSETQ. The length of the CDR3 is 15 residues. The V gene end was trimmed by 6 bases and the J gene end by 1 base; junction bases not matched to a gene: 10. The CDR3 region has the DNA TGCGCCAGCACTGGGAGACAGGGTAATTCCTACGAGCAGTACTTC. Protein sequence: CASTGRQGNSYEQYF.

The chain couples TRBV14 to TRBJ1-2, with D possibly being TRBD1 (6 bases). CDR3 size: 14 residues. Germline V CDR1 and CDR2: SGHDN, FVKESK. V lost 8 bases and J lost 5, with 18 bases in between. This chain's CDR3 is CASAPPGVAYGYTF. CDR3 nucleotides: TGTGCCAGCGCTCCCCCAGGGGTTGCATATGGCTACACCTTC.

This clone showed up just a few times. The rearrangement uses TRBV2 and TRBJ2-1, with D possibly TRBD2 on 6 matching bases. Germline CDR1 SNHLY, CDR2 FYNNEI. V lost 6 bases, J lost 8 bases, and 11 bases lay in between. The CDR3 consists of 12 residues. CDR3 DNA: TGTGCCAGCAGGACTAGTGGGGATGAGCAGTTCTTC. As protein: CASRTSGDEQFF.

This chain joins TRBV6-6 and TRBJ1-1; D remains ambiguous. The CDR3 runs to 13 residues. Between the trimmed V and J ends, which lost 2 bases and 4 bases, there was a span of 8 bases. CDR1 and CDR2 (germline): MNHNY, SVGAGI (reference sequence). CDR3 protein: CASSYSQITEAFF. The CDR3 DNA reads as TGTGCCAGCAGTTACAGTCAGATCACTGAAGCTTTCTTT.

The J gene is TRBJ1-1, the V gene TRBV6-2 or TRBV6-3; D might be TRBD1 (5 bases). Germline-derived CDR1 and CDR2 are MNHEY and SVGEGT. V was cut by 4 bases and J by 7 bases, with 16 bases left in between. This CDR3 has 14 residues. The CDR3 DNA reads TGTGCCAGCAGTTCCACCATAACGGGGGGTGAAGCTTTCTTT. This sequence encodes CASSSTITGGEAFF.

The J gene is TRBJ2-1, the V gene TRBV7-2; TRBD2 matches 7 bases. In germline, CDR1 is SGHTA, CDR2 FQGNSA. J gave up 5 bases and V 5 bases, and 3 bases lay outside the gene matches. The CDR3 runs 13 residues. The CDR3 sequence is CASSEGTNNEQFF. CDR3 nucleotide sequence: TGTGCCAGCAGCGAGGGGACTAACAATGAGCAGTTCTTC.

This rearrangement joins TRBV19 to TRBJ1-2, with 10 bases identical to TRBD1. The V gene end was trimmed by 5 bases and the J gene end by 7 bases; junction bases not matched to a gene: 10. CDR1 is LNHDA and CDR2 is SQIVND in the germline V gene (reference sequence). CDR3 length: 15 amino acids. The CDR3 nucleotides are TGTGCCAGTAGTGGATCCGGGACAGGGGTCGGTGGCTACACCTTC. Encoded protein: CASSGSGTGVGGYTF.

Written as DNA, the CDR3 is TGTGCCAGCAGTTTACGGTTTAGGAACACTGAAGCTTTCTTT. Translating it yields CASSLRFRNTEAFF. The chain links TRBV6-5 to TRBJ1-1; D not resolved. V lost 4 bases and J lost 1, with 10 bases in between. The CDR3 runs to 14 residues. Germline CDR1 and CDR2: MNHEY and SVGAGI.

This chain joins TRBV30 and TRBJ1-6, with a weak D call TRBD1 (5 bases). Germline CDR1 reads GTSNPN; CDR2 reads SVGIG (reference sequence). V was shortened by 5 bases and J by 9 bases, with 17 bases between the two germline ends. The CDR3 sequence is 14 residues long. CDR3 sequence (DNA): TGTGCCTGGGGAGTCCCCAGGGCTAGTTCACCCCTCCACTTT. Translating gives CAWGVPRASSPLHF.

V is TRBV4-2 and J is TRBJ1-6; D call uncertain. Per germline, CDR1 LGHNA and CDR2 YNFKEQ. The CDR3 is 14 residues long. The germline V and J ends were trimmed by 0 bases and 7 bases, with 7 bases remaining between them. The CDR3 protein is CASSQDTANSPLHF. CDR3 bases: TGTGCCAGCAGCCAAGATACAGCAAATTCACCCCTCCACTTT.

In this sample, this clone turned up a few times. CDR3 DNA: TGTGCCAGCAAAACAGTCACTGAAGCTTTCTTT. Translation gives CASKTVTEAFF. The rearrangement uses TRBV6-5 and TRBJ1-1, with D hard to call. The V end lost 7 bases, the J end lost 4 bases, and 7 bases lay between the germline ends. This CDR3 is built from 11 residues. Germline lookup yields CDR1 MNHEY and CDR2 SVGAGI.

This clone appeared a single time. J is TRBJ2-7 and V is TRBV7-9, with 9 bases lining up with TRBD1. V was pared by 8 bases and J by 2 bases, with 10 bases of the junction left unmatched. Germline CDR1 SEHNR, CDR2 FQNEAQ (reference sequence). The CDR3 covers 15 residues. CDR3 residues: CASLSPGQGAYEQYF. The CDR3 DNA sequence: TGTGCCAGCCTCTCCCCGGGACAGGGAGCCTACGAGCAGTACTTC.

This chain connects TRBV2 to TRBJ2-3; 9 nucleotides align to TRBD2. The CDR3 runs to 16 residues. From germline, CDR1 is SNHLY and CDR2 FYNNEI. The V and J ends lost 7 bases and 3 bases, in that order; junction bases with no gene match: 11. The CDR3 nucleotides read TGTGCCAGCAAATTTAGCGGGGGTAGGACGACAGATACGCAGTATTTT. Translated, it gives CASKFSGGRTTDTQYF.

CDR3 nucleotides: TGTGCCAGCAGCCAGGGCCACTCTGGAAACACCATATATTTT. Translated: CASSQGHSGNTIYF. The V gene is TRBV3-1 (or the pseudogene TRBV3-2), the J gene TRBJ1-3, with D unresolved. This CDR3 has 14 residues. The germline V gene has CDR1 LGHDT and CDR2 YNNKEL (reference sequence). Trimming cost V 3 bases and J 0 bases, with 6 bases left between them.

The rearrangement links TRBV6-6 to TRBJ2-2; 7 bases fit TRBD1. V was pared by 6 bases and J by 5 bases, with 6 bases of the junction left unmatched. The germline V gene encodes CDR1 MNHNY and CDR2 SVGAGI (reference sequence). The CDR3 length is 14 residues. In nucleotides, the CDR3 is TGTGCCAGCAGGCCACCAGGGGGTACCGGGGAGCTGTTTTTT. It specifies CASRPPGGTGELFF.

This chain joins TRBV24-1 and TRBJ2-5, with 9 bases matching TRBD1. Germline V gene data show CDR1 as KGHDR and CDR2 as SFDVKD. The V gene end was trimmed by 2 bases and the J gene end by 2 bases; junction bases not matched to a gene: 5. The CDR3 contains 16 residues. The CDR3 protein is CATSDSDRGGQETQYF. CDR3 DNA: TGTGCCACCAGTGATTCCGACAGGGGGGGTCAAGAGACCCAGTACTTC.

The V gene is TRBV19, the J gene TRBJ2-1, with 8 bases aligning to TRBD2. Germline CDR1 is LNHDA and CDR2 is SQIVND (reference sequence). Losses at the gene ends were 1 base for V and 2 bases for J; bases not matched to a gene: 7. The CDR3 covers 17 residues. The CDR3 sequence is CASSIGFRRGAYNEQFF. DNA of the CDR3: TGTGCCAGTAGTATAGGTTTTCGGCGGGGGGCCTACAATGAGCAGTTCTTC.

The chain has TRBV21-1 and TRBJ1-2; the listed D gene, TRBD1, was not tested against the DNA. TRBV21-1 has pseudogene status. The CDR3 runs to 14 residues. The CDR3 sequence is CASRPKQVPYGYTF. In DNA form, the CDR3 reads TGTGCCAGCAGACCAAAACAGGTCCCCTATGGCTACACCTTC.

The chain carries TRBV24-1 and TRBJ2-7; possibly TRBD2 for D (6 bases). Germline CDR1 is KGHDR and CDR2 is SFDVKD. V lost 4 bases and J 4 bases, leaving 16 bases between the germline ends. This CDR3 contains 15 residues. The CDR3: CATSDRPGGEYEQYV. The CDR3 DNA reads as TGTGCCACCAGTGACCGCCCGGGCGGGGAATACGAGCAGTACGTC.

This clone came up once. J is TRBJ1-1 and V is TRBV6-5; no clear D gene. The CDR3 runs 14 residues. The germline CDR1 and CDR2 sequences are MNHEY and SVGAGI. V lost 5 bases and J 2 bases, leaving 12 bases between the germline ends. CDR3 amino acids: CASSLIRANTEAFF. The CDR3 DNA reads as TGTGCCAGCAGTCTAATCCGAGCAAACACTGAAGCTTTCTTT.